A selection of T cell receptor beta chains follows, all from one sample in a study of T cell responses to AZD1222 COVID-19 vaccine. The assay was immunoSEQ multiplex PCR, and TCRdb's table has in-frame clones only and misses some. The sample lists approximately 110,000 clones, about 88% seen once, with roughly a sixth in the top ten. The specimen was peripheral blood, collected on day 0 of AZD1222 vaccination. Source of these receptors: an adult in good health. CDR3s include the opening cysteine and the closing phenylalanine or tryptophan. D genes are given only for firm matches. The size entry is marked missing in some rows and otherwise reads once, few, many or a size class.

j_call,clone_size,d_call,v_call,cdr3_aa,cdr3_nt
TRBJ2-5,-,TRBD2,TRBV6-1,CASSERLAGAPEYF,TGTGCCAGCAGTGAACGGCTAGCGGGGGCACCCGAGTACTTC
TRBJ1-1,-,-,TRBV4-3,CASSQDLSPTEAFF,TGCGCCAGCAGCCAAGATTTATCCCCTACTGAAGCTTTCTTT
TRBJ1-2,-,-,TRBV6-6,CASRSFDRMMYGYTF,TGTGCCAGCAGATCATTCGACAGGATGATGTATGGCTACACCTTC
TRBJ2-7,-,TRBD1,TRBV7-2,CASGGRGTYEQYF,TGTGCCAGCGGGGGCAGGGGGACCTACGAGCAGTACTTC
TRBJ1-1,-,TRBD1,TRBV7-2,CASSPDRGRNTEAFF,TGTGCCAGCAGCCCGGACAGGGGGAGGAACACTGAAGCTTTCTTT
TRBJ1-4,once,-,TRBV2,CASSRLRTTTNEKLFF,TGTGCCAGCTCCCGGTTGAGGACCACAACTAATGAAAAACTGTTTTTT
TRBJ1-1,-,TRBD1,TRBV11-2,CASSLPDGQGQSEAFF,TGTGCCAGCAGCTTACCCGACGGACAGGGGCAGAGTGAAGCTTTCTTT
TRBJ2-1,few,-,TRBV5-4,CASSADPNGVKFF,TGTGCCAGCAGCGCAGACCCGAACGGGGTTAAGTTCTTC
TRBJ2-3,-,TRBD1,TRBV11-1,CASSLRRDRAGDTQYF,TGTGCCAGCAGCCTACGCCGGGACAGGGCCGGGGATACGCAGTATTTT
TRBJ1-5,-,-,TRBV12-3/TRBV12-4,CASSLGGVRPQHF,TGTGCCAGCAGTTTGGGTGGTGTACGGCCCCAGCATTTT
TRBJ2-1,few,TRBD2,TRBV7-3,CASQPAGANNEQFF,TGTGCCAGCCAGCCTGCGGGAGCTAACAATGAGCAGTTCTTC
TRBJ2-1,-,TRBD2,TRBV27,CASSTRTSGGNEQFF,TGTGCCAGCAGTACCCGGACTAGCGGGGGTAATGAGCAGTTCTTC
TRBJ2-7,-,-,TRBV18,CASSPSQGEQYF,TGTGCCAGCTCACCCTCACAGGGCGAGCAGTACTTC
TRBJ1-1,once,-,TRBV5-1,CASSLASPPNTEAFF,TGCGCCAGCAGCTTGGCTAGCCCCCCGAACACTGAAGCTTTCTTT
TRBJ2-5,few,TRBD1,TRBV7-8,CASSLAGTGGVKVTQGTQYF,TGTGCCAGCAGCTTAGCGGGGACAGGGGGCGTTAAGGTCACACAGGGGACCCAGTACTTC
TRBJ1-1,-,TRBD1,TRBV7-9,CASSPGQGGTEAFF,TGTGCCAGCAGCCCAGGACAGGGTGGCACTGAAGCTTTCTTT
TRBJ1-2,-,-,TRBV20-1,CSASLQGTSNYGYTF,TGCAGTGCTAGTCTCCAGGGAACCTCTAACTATGGCTACACCTTC
TRBJ1-2,-,-,TRBV5-1,CASSADAPYGYTF,TGCGCCAGCAGTGCGGACGCGCCTTATGGCTACACCTTC
TRBJ1-6,once,-,TRBV5-1,CASSKGPENSPLHF,TGCGCCAGCAGCAAGGGACCGGAAAATTCACCCCTCCACTTT
TRBJ1-6,-,-,TRBV19,CASKGGGSSYNSPLHF,TGTGCCAGTAAAGGGGGGGGGAGCTCCTATAATTCACCCCTCCACTTT
TRBJ1-2,-,-,TRBV5-1,CASSLAGTLGYTF,TGCGCCAGCAGCTTGGCGGGGACACTTGGCTACACCTTC
TRBJ1-3,-,TRBD1,TRBV19,CASSPYGTGAGNTIYF,TGTGCCAGTAGTCCCTACGGGACAGGGGCCGGAAACACCATATATTTT
TRBJ2-7,-,-,TRBV28,CASSLMRESEQYF,TGTGCCAGCAGTTTGATGAGGGAAAGCGAGCAGTACTTC
TRBJ1-2,-,-,TRBV5-6,CASSVFRGGYTF,TGTGCCAGCAGCGTATTCCGGGGGGGCTACACCTTC
TRBJ1-2,-,TRBD1,TRBV7-2,CASSPRGLGYGYTF,TGTGCCAGCAGCCCCAGGGGGCTGGGCTATGGCTACACCTTC
TRBJ2-1,-,TRBD2,TRBV7-9,CASSQTSGRTNNEQFF,TGTGCCAGCAGCCAGACTAGCGGGAGGACAAACAATGAGCAGTTCTTC
TRBJ2-7,-,-,TRBV9,CASSSGHTYEQYF,TGTGCCAGCAGCTCGGGACATACCTACGAGCAGTACTTC
TRBJ2-7,-,-,TRBV6-5,CAIKNGDNPPHEQYF,TGTGCCATTAAAAACGGGGATAACCCCCCCCACGAGCAGTACTTC
TRBJ1-5,-,TRBD1,TRBV4-2,CASSQGDRGPNQPQHF,TGTGCCAGCAGCCAAGGGGACAGGGGACCCAATCAGCCCCAGCATTTT
TRBJ1-1,-,-,TRBV18,CASSPRAVNMNTEAFF,TGTGCCAGCTCACCAAGGGCAGTTAACATGAACACTGAAGCTTTCTTT
TRBJ1-4,-,-,TRBV7-2,CASSPRQTNEKLFF,TGTGCCAGCAGCCCGAGACAGACTAATGAAAAACTGTTTTTT
TRBJ2-6,-,TRBD1,TRBV6-2/TRBV6-3,CASSPQGVGGANVLTF,TGTGCCAGCAGCCCCCAGGGGGTCGGTGGGGCCAACGTCCTGACTTTC
TRBJ2-4,once,-,TRBV9,CASSEDPSTKNIQYF,TGTGCCAGCAGTGAAGACCCTTCTACGAAAAACATTCAGTACTTC
TRBJ1-5,-,-,TRBV5-5,CASSLVGGWNQPQHF,TGTGCCAGCAGCTTGGTAGGGGGTTGGAATCAGCCCCAGCATTTT
TRBJ1-2,-,TRBD1,TRBV5-6,CASRERGGSVWGYTF,TGTGCCAGCAGGGAGAGAGGGGGCTCGGTTTGGGGCTACACCTTC
TRBJ1-6,-,-,TRBV20-1,CSASWGLSYNSPLHF,TGCAGTGCTAGTTGGGGCCTCTCCTATAATTCACCCCTCCACTTT
TRBJ2-2,-,-,TRBV24-1,CATSDLRVGDTGELFF,TGTGCCACCAGTGACCTTAGGGTCGGGGACACCGGGGAGCTGTTTTTT
TRBJ1-1,-,-,TRBV2,CASHNEMNTEAFF,TGTGCCAGCCACAATGAGATGAACACTGAAGCTTTCTTT
TRBJ1-6,once,TRBD1,TRBV6-5,CASGPRDRSTSPLHF,TGTGCCAGCGGCCCCAGGGACAGGTCGACTTCACCCCTCCACTTT
TRBJ2-2,-,TRBD1,TRBV7-3,CASSLAGGRTGELFF,TGTGCCAGCAGCCTAGCAGGGGGCCGCACCGGGGAGCTGTTTTTT
TRBJ1-6,-,TRBD1,TRBV20-1,CSASDRGRSPLHF,TGCAGTGCTAGTGACAGGGGGCGGTCACCCCTCCACTTT
TRBJ2-7,-,-,TRBV6-5,CASSPLNRAQNEQYF,TGTGCCAGCAGTCCCCTTAACAGGGCGCAGAACGAGCAGTACTTC
TRBJ2-7,-,TRBD2,TRBV3-1/TRBV3-2,CASSQDYGRSHEQYF,TGTGCCAGCAGCCAAGACTACGGGAGGTCCCACGAGCAGTACTTC
TRBJ2-2,-,TRBD2,TRBV9,CASSVGPGLDFTGELFF,TGTGCCAGCAGCGTAGGGCCGGGACTAGACTTCACCGGGGAGCTGTTTTTT
TRBJ1-1,-,TRBD1,TRBV7-2,CASSPGTGWMNTEAFF,TGTGCCAGCAGCCCGGGGACAGGGTGGATGAACACTGAAGCTTTCTTT
TRBJ2-7,-,TRBD1,TRBV9,CARQGVGYEQYF,TGTGCCAGACAGGGGGTCGGGTACGAGCAGTACTTC
TRBJ2-1,-,-,TRBV19,CASSIDRGNEQFF,TGTGCCAGTAGTATAGATCGTGGCAATGAGCAGTTCTTC
TRBJ1-4,-,TRBD1,TRBV5-1,CASSLALTGTNEKLFF,TGCGCCAGCAGCTTGGCCCTGACAGGGACGAATGAAAAACTGTTTTTT
TRBJ2-7,-,TRBD1,TRBV4-1,CASSQVGSRTGPTNSYEQYF,TGCGCCAGCAGCCAAGTCGGCTCCAGGACAGGCCCTACTAACTCCTACGAGCAGTACTTC
TRBJ1-5,-,-,TRBV19,CASRGRENQPQHF,TGTGCCAGTCGAGGAAGGGAAAATCAGCCCCAGCATTTT
TRBJ2-6,-,-,TRBV4-2,CASSPQGGISGANVLTF,TGTGCCAGCAGCCCCCAGGGGGGGATCTCTGGGGCCAACGTCCTGACTTTC
TRBJ1-1,-,-,TRBV14,CASSPQGFEAFF,TGTGCCAGCAGCCCGCAGGGATTTGAAGCTTTCTTT
TRBJ2-7,-,-,TRBV6-5,CASTSGLSSYEQYF,TGTGCCAGCACTTCCGGCTTGAGCTCCTACGAGCAGTACTTC
TRBJ2-2,-,-,TRBV5-4,CASSLDGLNPSGGGELFF,TGTGCCAGCAGCTTGGATGGTCTAAACCCCTCTGGGGGCGGGGAGCTGTTTTTT